This section outlines one T cell receptor beta chain sequence together with its context. The sample comes from a study of Ad26.COV2.S vaccination and SARS-CoV-2 variants. The wider study: A participant enrolled in the COV1001 Ad26.COV2.S trial arm provided the sample.

This CDR3 spans 15 amino acids. Germline trimming cut 4 bases from V and 2 bases from J; bases unmatched to any gene: 7. Looked up from germline, CDR1 is SGDLS and CDR2 is YYNGEE. The sample's treatment: around 19 received Ad26.COV2.S at low or high dose, single or two shots; about 5 received placebo; per-sample allocation not given. Sampling was performed 63 days after the first vaccine or placebo injection. Whoever gave the sample was an adult aged 18-55 years in Boston. Assay used: immunoSEQ multiplex PCR; TCRdb lists only in-frame clones, some missing. The profile covers hundreds of thousands of clones, with around 92% appearing a single time and nearly 1.5% taken by the ten largest.

Sequenced here: peripheral blood, sampled in a trial of Ad26.COV2.S vaccine versus placebo. The chain joins TRBV9 to TRBJ2-5; 8 bases are a match to TRBD2. The receptor was isolated from a person between 18 and 65 years old who received the Ad26.COV2.S COVID-19 vaccine or a placebo. CDR3 protein: CASSFSGAAQETQYF. The CDR3 bases are TGTGCCAGCAGCTTTAGCGGGGCGGCTCAAGAGACCCAGTACTTC.